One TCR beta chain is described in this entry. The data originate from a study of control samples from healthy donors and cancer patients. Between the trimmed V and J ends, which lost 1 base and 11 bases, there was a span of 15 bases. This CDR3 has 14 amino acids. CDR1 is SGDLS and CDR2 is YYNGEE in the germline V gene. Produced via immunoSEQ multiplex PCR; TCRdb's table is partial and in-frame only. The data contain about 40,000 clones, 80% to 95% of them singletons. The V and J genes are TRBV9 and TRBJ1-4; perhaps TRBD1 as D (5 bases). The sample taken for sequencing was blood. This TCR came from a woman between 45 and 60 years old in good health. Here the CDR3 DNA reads TGTGCCAGCAGCGTATGGGCAGGGAAGGGTAAACTGTTTTTT. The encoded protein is CASSVWAGKGKLFF.